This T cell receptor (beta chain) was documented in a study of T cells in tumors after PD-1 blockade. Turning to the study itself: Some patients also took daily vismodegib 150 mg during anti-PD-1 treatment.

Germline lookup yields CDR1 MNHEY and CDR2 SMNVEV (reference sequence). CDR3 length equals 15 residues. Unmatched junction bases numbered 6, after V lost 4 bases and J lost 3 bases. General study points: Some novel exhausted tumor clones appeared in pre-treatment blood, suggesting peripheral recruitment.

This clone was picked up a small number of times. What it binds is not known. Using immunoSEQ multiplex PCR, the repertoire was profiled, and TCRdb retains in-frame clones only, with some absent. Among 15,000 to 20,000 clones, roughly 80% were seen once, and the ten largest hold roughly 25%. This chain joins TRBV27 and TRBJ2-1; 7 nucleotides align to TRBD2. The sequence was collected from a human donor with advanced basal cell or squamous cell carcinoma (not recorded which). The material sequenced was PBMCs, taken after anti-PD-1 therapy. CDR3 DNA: TGTGCCAGCAGTTCCTCTAGCGGCCTCTACAATGAGCAGTTCTTC. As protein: CASSSSSGLYNEQFF.